These 2 T cell receptor beta chains originate from one sample sequenced in a study of T cell changes during pregnancy in multiple sclerosis. Method: immunoSEQ multiplex PCR; TCRdb's copy keeps in-frame clones and lacks some. The table records approximately 47,000 clones, 85% to 90% of them present only once. Here the sequenced sample was peripheral blood, taken in the first trimester of pregnancy. The receptors were sampled from a female donor with multiple sclerosis, enrolled in a pregnancy study.

The rearrangement uses TRBV11-3 and TRBJ2-1; D possibly corresponds to TRBD2 (7 bases). Germline V CDR1 and CDR2: SGHNT, YENEEA. V shed 0 bases and J shed 4 bases, with 10 bases lying between them. The CDR3 extends over 15 amino acids. The DNA of the CDR3 is TGTGCCAGCAGCTTAGACGGGGGGCGATACAATGAGCAGTTCTTC. The encoded protein is CASSLDGGRYNEQFF.

This clone was detected once. This sequence joins TRBV2 and TRBJ1-4, with D hard to call. V was cut by 7 bases and J by 5 bases, with 14 bases left in between. The CDR3 consists of 14 residues. The V gene's germline CDR1 is SNHLY and CDR2 FYNNEI. In DNA form, the CDR3 reads TGTGCCAGCACCCCCAGGCTTGAGAATGAAAAACTGTTTTTT. It translates to CASTPRLENEKLFF.